The 18 T cell receptor beta chains below all came from one sample that was sequenced in a study of blood T cell repertoires in COVID-19 (dated by TCRdb to 2018 to 2020). The library was made by the immunoSEQ multiplex PCR assay. In TCRdb, the immuneACCESS table is reduced to in-frame sequences with V and J assigned. These tables do not hold every clone; where another copy was compared, an unresolved V gene accounts for under half, and the others remain unexplained. Across this sample there are 150,000 or so clones, with around 93% seen only once. The top ten clones comprise around 4.6% of the sample. The sequenced material came from peripheral blood. All receptors come from a woman in her fifties or sixties with acute or convalescent COVID-19.

The CDR3 region is CASSTKKAGGETQYF. CDR3 in DNA: TGTGCCAGCAGCACAAAGAAGGCGGGAGGGGAGACCCAGTACTTC. This chain uses TRBV7-2 with TRBJ2-5; 9 bases match TRBD2. The J segment lost 5 bases and the V segment lost 5 bases, leaving 9 bases of the junction unmatched. CDR1 and CDR2 (germline): SGHTA, FQGNSA. This CDR3 region has 15 residues.

V gene TRBV18 combines with J gene TRBJ1-5; D call uncertain. Germline assignment: CDR1 KGHSH and CDR2 LQKENI. The length of the CDR3 is 16 residues. Trimming stripped 0 bases from V and 2 bases from J, with 11 bases between. The CDR3 bases are TGTGCCAGCTCACCACCTGGCATGGGCGGCAATCAGCCCCAGCATTTT. Its translation is CASSPPGMGGNQPQHF. Together with reference TRBV18 and TRBJ1-5, the CDR3 gives the full variable domain: NAGVMQNPRHLVRRRGQEARLRCSPMKGHSHVYWYRQLPEEGLKFMVYLQKENIIDESGMPKERFSAEFPKEGPSILRIQQVVRGDSAAYFCASSPPGMGGNQPQHFGDGTRLSIL.

The chain has TRBV6-5 and TRBJ1-1; D unclear. V shed 4 bases and J shed 8 bases, with 17 bases lying between them. There are 14 residues in the CDR3. The germline gives CDR1 MNHEY, CDR2 SVGAGI. The CDR3 DNA reads as TGTGCCAGCAGTTCTACTACGACCCTCATGGAAGCTTTCTTT. It is translated as CASSSTTTLMEAFF.

The chain joins TRBV6-5 to TRBJ1-4; TRBD1 matches 8 bases. V shed 5 bases and J 3 bases; nucleotides not matched to a gene: 2. The CDR3 is 14 residues long. CDR1 and CDR2 from the germline V gene are MNHEY and SVGAGI. The CDR3 DNA reads as TGTGCCAGCAGTCCCAGGGGGCCTAATGAAAAACTGTTTTTT. As protein: CASSPRGPNEKLFF.

This rearrangement joins TRBV5-1 to TRBJ2-7; D is perhaps TRBD2 (5 bases). Per germline, CDR1 SGHRS and CDR2 YFSETQ. CDR3 size: 14 residues. V lost 0 bases and J 3 bases, leaving 10 bases between the germline ends. The CDR3 DNA reads as TGCGCCAGCAGCTTGGAACACCGGGGCTACGAGCAGTACTTC. Translation gives CASSLEHRGYEQYF.

This clone was observed a few times. The chain employs TRBV24-1 and TRBJ1-1; D unclear. The CDR3 is made up of 12 amino acids. Germline-derived CDR1 and CDR2 are KGHDR and SFDVKD. V gave up 4 bases and J gave up 9 bases, with 11 bases separating them. The CDR3 coding sequence is TGTGCCACCAGTGAGGAGGGTAGGAAAGCTTTCTTT. Residues: CATSEEGRKAFF.

The V gene is TRBV6-4, the J gene TRBJ2-2; 11 bases map to TRBD2. The CDR3 is made up of 18 amino acids. V lost 2 bases and J lost 0; bases outside the gene matches: 5. The germline V gene encodes CDR1 MRHNA and CDR2 SNTAGT. The CDR3 nucleotides are TGTGCCAGCAGTGACGAGACTAGCGGGACGCCGAACACCGGGGAGCTGTTTTTT. Translation: CASSDETSGTPNTGELFF.

The chain combines TRBV12-2 with TRBJ1-6; the D call TRBD1 from the table was never checked on the DNA. TRBV12-2 is reported as a pseudogene. The CDR3 consists of 16 residues. The CDR3 sequence: CASRNFRGSYNSPLHF. In DNA, the CDR3 is TGTGCAAGTCGTAACTTCAGGGGCTCCTATAATTCACCCCTCCACTTT.

The V gene is TRBV9, the J gene TRBJ1-1; possible D gene TRBD1, 5 bases. In germline, CDR1 is SGDLS, CDR2 YYNGEE. The CDR3 length is 15 residues. Between the trimmed V and J ends, which lost 0 bases and 6 bases, there was a span of 15 bases. The chain's CDR3 is CASSVGRTTNAEAFF. CDR3 sequence (DNA): TGTGCCAGCAGCGTAGGCAGGACAACAAACGCTGAAGCTTTCTTT.

This chain uses TRBV7-2 with TRBJ2-3; 7 bases fit TRBD1. The CDR3 is 12 amino acids. Germline V gives CDR1 SGHTA, CDR2 FQGNSA. Trimming at V came to 8 bases and at J to 2 bases, leaving 1 base not matched to a gene. The CDR3 DNA sequence: TGTGCCAGCGACAGGGACACAGATACGCAGTATTTT. It translates to CASDRDTDTQYF.

The gene calls are TRBV19 and TRBJ2-5; D not certain. The germline V and J ends were trimmed by 6 bases and 1 base, with 12 bases remaining between them. Germline CDR1 and CDR2: LNHDA and SQIVND (reference sequence). The CDR3 runs 14 residues. The CDR3 is CASSPSGVQETQYF. CDR3 coding DNA: TGTGCCAGTAGCCCCTCCGGAGTCCAAGAGACCCAGTACTTC.

This sequence joins TRBV7-2 and TRBJ1-2; no clear D. V was clipped by 5 bases and J by 8 bases, with 18 bases between them. Germline loops: CDR1 SGHTA, CDR2 FQGNSA. The CDR3 spans 14 residues. The CDR3 DNA reads as TGTGCCAGCAGCAACCCGGGTGTCGTTACCGGCTACACCTTC. This encodes CASSNPGVVTGYTF.

This rearrangement joins TRBV9 to TRBJ1-5, with 7 nucleotides matching TRBD1. The V gene end was trimmed by 4 bases and the J gene end by 4 bases; junction bases not matched to a gene: 2. CDR3 length: 13 residues. Per germline, CDR1 SGDLS and CDR2 YYNGEE. CDR3 nucleotides: TGTGCCAGCAGCCCAGGGGGGAATCAGCCCCAGCATTTT. It encodes CASSPGGNQPQHF. The entire variable domain, with the rest obtained from reference TRBV9 and TRBJ1-5, is as follows: DSGVTQTPKHLITATGQRVTLRCSPRSGDLSVYWYQQSLDQGLQFLIQYYNGEERAKGNILERFSAQQFPDLHSELNLSSLELGDSALYFCASSPGGNQPQHFGDGTRLSIL.

The rearrangement joins TRBV6-5 to TRBJ1-4; D gene uncertain. Trimming left V 6 bases short and J 0 bases short, with 8 bases between. The CDR3 totals 14 residues. The V gene's germline CDR1 is MNHEY and CDR2 SVGAGI. The CDR3 DNA is TGTGCCAGCAGACCGACTGCAACTAATGAAAAACTGTTTTTT. It encodes CASRPTATNEKLFF.

The chain couples TRBV24-1 to TRBJ1-2; D unresolved. Germline CDR1 reads KGHDR; CDR2 reads SFDVKD. Deletions cut 3 bases from V and 4 bases from J, with 11 bases between. This CDR3 contains 14 residues. CDR3 nucleotide sequence: TGTGCCACCAGTGATCTCCCCAACGGCTATGGCTACACCTTC. Its protein is CATSDLPNGYGYTF.

The chain carries TRBV10-3 and TRBJ2-1; the D gene is possibly TRBD2 (6 bases). V was trimmed by 4 bases and J by 2 bases, leaving 12 bases between them. Germline V gene data show CDR1 as ENHRY and CDR2 as SYGVKD. The CDR3 extends over 15 amino acids. The DNA of the CDR3 is TGTGCCATCAGTGTAGGAGGGTTGCCCTACAATGAGCAGTTCTTC. Its protein product is CAISVGGLPYNEQFF.

The chain combines TRBV5-1 with TRBJ2-2; 7 bases align to TRBD1. CDR1 and CDR2 (germline): SGHRS, YFSETQ. This CDR3 region has 14 residues. The ends lost 6 bases at V and 2 bases at J; junction bases unmatched: 4. CDR3 residues: CASMRGPNTGELFF. The DNA for the CDR3 is TGCGCCAGCATGAGGGGGCCAAACACCGGGGAGCTGTTTTTT.

The chain has TRBV10-3 and TRBJ2-3; a weak D match, TRBD2 (5 bases). V lost 4 bases and J lost 8, with 10 bases in between. CDR1 is ENHRY, CDR2 SYGVKD, per germline. This CDR3 is built from 12 residues. CDR3 coding DNA: TGTGCCATCAGTGGTCCCGAGGGTACGCAGTATTTT. Protein: CAISGPEGTQYF.